The subject of this entry is one TCR beta chain. Sequencing used immunoSEQ multiplex PCR; TCRdb keeps in-frame clones, though not all of them. The repertoire holds 150,000 to 200,000 clones, over 80% seen once, with around 0.067% in the top ten. The sample is drawn from a study of shared clonotypes between healthy human individuals. Study in general: The study used three CD4 naive, three CD4 memory, two CD8 naive and one CD8 memory plate per donor.

V was trimmed by 7 bases and J by 5 bases, leaving 17 bases between them. Germline CDR1 SGHAT, CDR2 FQNNGV. The CDR3 is made up of 15 amino acids. The TCR originated in a woman in her twenties or thirties in good health. V usage is TRBV11-2 and J usage is TRBJ1-4, with D possibly TRBD1 on 6 matching bases. The specimen was naive CD4+ T cells sorted from blood. This sample's subset: CD45RA+ positively selected. The CDR3 DNA follows: TGTGCCAGCACCGACCTTGGACAGAAAAATGAAAAACTGTTTTTT. Amino acid sequence: CASTDLGQKNEKLFF.